The 19 T cell receptor beta chains reported below all come from one sample, sequenced in a study of cytomegalovirus exposure and HLA in healthy donors. 60 Vbeta and 13 Jbeta primers were used in PCR. Assay used: immunoSEQ multiplex PCR; TCRdb lists only in-frame clones, some missing. Of around 170,000 clones in the sample, 81% are singletons; the top ten hold 3.5% to 4%. The sample consisted of PBMCs. All receptors come from a man aged 50 to 59 in good health and CMV-seronegative.

This chain joins TRBV15 and TRBJ2-3, with D perhaps TRBD2 (6 bases). CDR3 length equals 16 residues. V lost 0 bases and J 6 bases, leaving 16 bases between the germline ends. CDR1 and CDR2 from the germline V gene are LNHNV and YYDKDF (reference sequence). CDR3 amino acids: CATSRDWRGTPDTQYF. The CDR3, as DNA: TGTGCCACCAGCAGAGATTGGCGGGGTACTCCCGATACGCAGTATTTT.

The chain uses TRBV11-2 and TRBJ1-1; D gene uncertain. CDR1 and CDR2 (germline): SGHAT, FQNNGV. Trimming stripped 3 bases from V and 3 bases from J, with 8 bases between. This CDR3 region has 13 residues. The DNA for the CDR3 is TGTGCCAGCAGCTTCCGGAGGGACACTGAAGCTTTCTTT. It translates to CASSFRRDTEAFF.

The chain combines TRBV6-5 with TRBJ1-5; D unresolved. V was cut by 2 bases and J by 6 bases, with 8 bases left in between. This CDR3 has 13 residues. Germline V CDR1 and CDR2: MNHEY, SVGAGI. The CDR3 region is CASSYGEGQPQHF. CDR3 DNA sequence: TGTGCCAGCAGTTACGGAGAGGGTCAGCCCCAGCATTTT.

V gene TRBV19 combines with J gene TRBJ1-5; TRBD1 might be the D (6 bases). This CDR3 has 12 amino acids. In germline, CDR1 is LNHDA, CDR2 SQIVND (reference sequence). V lost 7 bases and J lost 9, with 13 bases in between. CDR3 coding DNA: TGTGCCAGTAAGGACAGTTTGTCGCCCCAGCATTTT. Translating gives CASKDSLSPQHF.

The chain uses TRBV19 and TRBJ1-2; the D is unclear. This CDR3 contains 14 residues. Trimming took 7 bases from V and 2 from J, leaving 14 bases between them. CDR1 LNHDA and CDR2 SQIVND come from the germline V gene (reference sequence). The CDR3 DNA reads as TGTGCCAGTACCCGAGGAGGGTTCAACTATGGCTACACCTTC. Protein: CASTRGGFNYGYTF.

The chain links TRBV7-9 to TRBJ2-2; 14 bases fit TRBD2. The CDR3 is made up of 19 amino acids. Germline CDR1 SEHNR, CDR2 FQNEAQ (reference sequence). V trimming: 2 bases; J trimming: 4 bases; junction bases outside the gene matches: 9. CDR3: CASSLSRLAGGPVTGELFF. As DNA, the CDR3 is TGTGCCAGCAGCTTATCCCGACTAGCGGGGGGGCCAGTCACCGGGGAGCTGTTTTTT.

The chain recombines TRBV7-9 with TRBJ1-3, with 9 positions matching TRBD1. CDR1 and CDR2 from the germline V gene are SEHNR and FQNEAQ (reference sequence). The CDR3 runs to 13 residues. Germline trimming cut 8 bases from V and 5 bases from J; bases unmatched to any gene: 4. CDR3 sequence (DNA): TGTGCCAGCCTAGGGACAGGGAGAAACACCATATATTTT. This translates into CASLGTGRNTIYF.

Notes on this clone: Given a far larger clone just one base away, this is likely a sequencing read error. This chain uses TRBV5-1 with TRBJ2-7; D may be TRBD2 (5 bases). Germline values: CDR1 SGHRS, CDR2 YFSETQ. This CDR3 spans 13 amino acids. The V end lost 5 bases, the J end lost 3 bases, and 12 bases lay between the germline ends. In nucleotides, the CDR3 is TGCGCCAGCAGTACTACCCGGGGCTACGAGCAGTACTTC. It translates to CASSTTRGYEQYF.

The chain uses TRBV5-6 and TRBJ2-5; D may be TRBD1 (5 bases). CDR3 length: 14 residues. The V gene lost 0 bases and the J gene lost 5 bases, with 11 bases spanning the gap. Germline V gene data show CDR1 as SGHDT and CDR2 as YYEEEE. DNA of the CDR3: TGTGCCAGCAGCTTGGGGGCAGGGTTGGAGACCCAGTACTTC. It yields the protein CASSLGAGLETQYF. Combining the CDR3 with reference TRBV5-6 and TRBJ2-5 gives the whole variable domain DAGVTQSPTHLIKTRGQQVTLRCSPKSGHDTVSWYQQALGQGPQFIFQYYEEEERQRGNFPDRFSGHQFPNYSSELNVNALLLGDSALYLCASSLGAGLETQYFGPGTRLLVL.

The V call is TRBV5-1, the J call TRBJ1-5; 7 nucleotides agree with TRBD1. CDR1 is SGHRS and CDR2 is YFSETQ in the germline V gene. The V and J ends lost 0 bases and 2 bases, in that order; junction bases with no gene match: 5. The CDR3 is 16 residues long. CDR3 loop: CASSLGQGEGNQPQHF. In DNA form, the CDR3 reads TGCGCCAGCAGCTTGGGACAGGGAGAGGGCAATCAGCCCCAGCATTTT.

In its sample, this clone was seen a few times. The rearrangement joins TRBV7-9 to TRBJ2-7, with 10 positions matching TRBD1. J lost 6 bases, V lost 2 bases, and 13 bases had no gene match. CDR1 SEHNR and CDR2 FQNEAQ come from the germline V gene (reference sequence). The length of the CDR3 is 17 residues. The CDR3 sequence is CASSLKGTGVRVSEQYF. CDR3 nucleotide sequence: TGTGCCAGCAGCTTAAAGGGGACAGGGGTTCGGGTCAGCGAGCAGTACTTC.

The table lists this clone with a few counts. The chain recombines TRBV6-5 with TRBJ2-1, with TRBD1 matching 8 bases. This CDR3 contains 15 residues. Germline loops: CDR1 MNHEY, CDR2 SVGAGI. The junction had 6 bases not matched to a gene; V was cut back by 6 bases and J by 2 bases. In nucleotides, the CDR3 is TGTGCCAGCAGGTCGGGACAGGCAACCTACAATGAGCAGTTCTTC. Translating it yields CASRSGQATYNEQFF.

CDR3 protein: CASTMGRETQPQHF. CDR3 in DNA: TGTGCCAGTACTATGGGCAGGGAAACTCAGCCCCAGCATTTT. The V and J genes are TRBV19 and TRBJ1-5; weak D call: TRBD1 (5 bases). Germline V gives CDR1 LNHDA, CDR2 SQIVND (reference sequence). The CDR3 runs 14 residues. V gave up 7 bases and J gave up 6 bases, with 16 bases separating them.

This sequence joins TRBV7-6 and TRBJ2-2; D is possibly TRBD2 (5 bases). V lost 10 bases and J lost 0, with 12 bases in between. CDR1 is SGHVS, CDR2 FNYEAQ, per germline. The CDR3 consists of 14 residues. The CDR3 region is CATRRGANTGELFF. CDR3 bases: TGTGCCACCCGCCGGGGTGCGAACACCGGGGAGCTGTTTTTT.

The chain joins TRBV10-2 to TRBJ2-2; possible D gene TRBD2, 5 bases. Trimming took 0 bases from V and 7 from J, leaving 12 bases between them. From germline, CDR1 is WSHSY and CDR2 SAAADI. The CDR3 is 15 amino acids. The CDR3 DNA reads TGCGCCAGCAGTGAGTCGTCGGCTGCGGGCGGGGAGCTGTTTTTT. It translates to CASSESSAAGGELFF.

This chain joins TRBV29-1 and TRBJ2-5; 9 bases agree with TRBD1. V lost 4 bases to trimming and J lost 7 bases; unmatched junction nucleotides: 10. The CDR3 is 14 residues long. The germline gives CDR1 SQVTM, CDR2 ANQGSEA. The CDR3: CSVGDREGTGTQYF. The CDR3, as DNA: TGCAGCGTTGGGGACAGGGAAGGCACAGGGACCCAGTACTTC.

Worth noting for this clone: One junction end does not reproduce the germline sequence, and a read error may be involved. V gene TRBV2 combines with J gene TRBJ2-1, with a weak D call TRBD2 (6 bases). CDR1 and CDR2 (germline): SNHLY, FYNNEI. The CDR3 contains 12 residues. The CDR3 sequence is CASMLYGGPSVF. DNA for the CDR3: TGTGCCAGCATGTTATACGGGGGTCCTTCGGTCTTC.

V and J are TRBV18 and TRBJ2-1; 10 bases map to TRBD1. Germline lookup yields CDR1 KGHSH and CDR2 LQKENI. The CDR3 runs 16 residues. Unmatched junction bases numbered 9, after V lost 3 bases and J lost 7 bases. The CDR3 DNA reads as TGTGCCAGCTCACCTCAGGGACAGGGGCAAGGGAATGAGCAGTTCTTC. Translation: CASSPQGQGQGNEQFF. Complete variable domain (other parts from reference TRBV18 and TRBJ2-1): NAGVMQNPRHLVRRRGQEARLRCSPMKGHSHVYWYRQLPEEGLKFMVYLQKENIIDESGMPKERFSAEFPKEGPSILRIQQVVRGDSAAYFCASSPQGQGQGNEQFFGPGTRLTVL.

J is TRBJ2-7 and V is TRBV6-5, with 7 bases matching TRBD1. With V trimmed by 2 bases and J by 3 bases, 10 bases remained unmatched. Germline V gives CDR1 MNHEY, CDR2 SVGAGI. The CDR3 contains 16 residues. The CDR3 here is CASSYQLRDSFYEQYF. Written as DNA, the CDR3 is TGTGCCAGCAGTTACCAGTTAAGGGACAGCTTCTACGAGCAGTACTTC.